The entry below describes one TCR beta chain. Some clones are missing from TCRdb's copy, which holds only in-frame ones; the method was immunoSEQ multiplex PCR. This sample carries about 100,000 clones, 89% of them seen once, and the ten largest clones take approximately 0.15%. The data stem from a study of OX40 agonist ivuxolimab in advanced cancers. Background on the study: Ivuxolimab, an antibody acting as an agonist of OX40 (CD134), was used to treat patients.

The TCR originated in an adult with an advanced solid tumor such as melanoma, head and neck, liver or kidney cancer. The sample was CD4+ or CD8+ T cells sorted from blood, taken in a trial of the OX40 agonist ivuxolimab.

CDR3 sequence: CASSTRDSGGFEQFF. CDR3 DNA: TGTGCCAGCAGCACCCGGGACAGTGGGGGTTTTGAGCAGTTCTTC. The chain links TRBV5-4 to TRBJ2-1; 7 nucleotides match TRBD1. Trimming removed 4 bases from V and 9 bases from J; junction bases left unmatched: 13. Germline V gene sequence: CDR1 SGHNT, CDR2 YYREEE (reference sequence). The CDR3 runs 15 residues.